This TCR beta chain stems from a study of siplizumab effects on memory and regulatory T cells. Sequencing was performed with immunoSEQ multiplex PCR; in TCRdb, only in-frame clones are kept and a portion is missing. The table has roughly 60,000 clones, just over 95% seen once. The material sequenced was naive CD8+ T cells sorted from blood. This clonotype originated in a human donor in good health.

In DNA, the CDR3 is TGTGCCAGCAGCTACATCACCGGGGAGCTGTTTTTT. Amino acid sequence: CASSYITGELFF. The rearrangement links TRBV5-6 to TRBJ2-2, with unresolved D. The germline gives CDR1 SGHDT, CDR2 YYEEEE. Trimming took 3 bases from V and 4 from J, leaving 4 bases between them. The CDR3 consists of 12 residues.